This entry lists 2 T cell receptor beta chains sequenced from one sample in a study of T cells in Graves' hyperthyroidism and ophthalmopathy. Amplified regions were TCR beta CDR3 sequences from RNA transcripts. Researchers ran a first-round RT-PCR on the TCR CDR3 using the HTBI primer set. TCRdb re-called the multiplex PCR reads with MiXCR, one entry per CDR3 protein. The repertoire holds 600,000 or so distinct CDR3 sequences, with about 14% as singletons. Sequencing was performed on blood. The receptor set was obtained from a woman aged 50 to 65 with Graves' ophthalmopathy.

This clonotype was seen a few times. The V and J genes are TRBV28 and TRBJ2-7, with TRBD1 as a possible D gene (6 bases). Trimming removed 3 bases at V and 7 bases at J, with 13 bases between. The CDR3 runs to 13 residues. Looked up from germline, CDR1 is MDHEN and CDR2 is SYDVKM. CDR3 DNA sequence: TGTGCCAGCAGTTTCCCCGGGACATCTGAGCAGTACTTC. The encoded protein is CASSFPGTSEQYF.

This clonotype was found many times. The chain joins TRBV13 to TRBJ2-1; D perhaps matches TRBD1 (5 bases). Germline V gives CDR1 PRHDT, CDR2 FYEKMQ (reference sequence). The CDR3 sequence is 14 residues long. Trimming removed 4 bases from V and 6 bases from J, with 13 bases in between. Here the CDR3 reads CASSSRDSFNEQFF. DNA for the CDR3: TGTGCCAGCAGCTCACGTGACAGTTTCAATGAGCAGTTCTTC.